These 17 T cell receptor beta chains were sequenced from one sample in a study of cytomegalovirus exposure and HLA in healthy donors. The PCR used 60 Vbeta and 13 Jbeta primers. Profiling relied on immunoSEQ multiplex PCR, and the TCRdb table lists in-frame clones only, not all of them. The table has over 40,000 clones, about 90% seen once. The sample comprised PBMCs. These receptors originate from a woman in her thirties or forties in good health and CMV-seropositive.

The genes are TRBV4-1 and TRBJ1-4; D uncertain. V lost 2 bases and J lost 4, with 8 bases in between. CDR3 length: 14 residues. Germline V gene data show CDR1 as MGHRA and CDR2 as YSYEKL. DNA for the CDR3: TGCGCCAGCAGCCAACTAGAGTTTAATGAAAAACTGTTTTTT. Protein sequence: CASSQLEFNEKLFF.

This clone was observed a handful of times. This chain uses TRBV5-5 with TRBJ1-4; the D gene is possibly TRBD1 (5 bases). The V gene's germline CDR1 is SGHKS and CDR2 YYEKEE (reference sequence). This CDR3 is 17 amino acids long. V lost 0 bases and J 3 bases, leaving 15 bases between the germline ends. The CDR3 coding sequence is TGTGCCAGCAGCTTGGAACGGGTAGCGGGGGCTAATGAAAAACTGTTTTTT. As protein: CASSLERVAGANEKLFF.

This CDR3 is CARTSRPGNQETQYF. CDR3 DNA sequence: TGTGCCAGGACTTCTCGACCCGGGAACCAAGAGACCCAGTACTTC. The gene calls are TRBV27 and TRBJ2-5, with a possible D match to TRBD2 (5 bases). There are 15 residues in the CDR3. The germline CDR1 and CDR2 sequences are MNHEY and SMNVEV (reference sequence). V gave up 9 bases and J gave up 0 bases, with 17 bases separating them.

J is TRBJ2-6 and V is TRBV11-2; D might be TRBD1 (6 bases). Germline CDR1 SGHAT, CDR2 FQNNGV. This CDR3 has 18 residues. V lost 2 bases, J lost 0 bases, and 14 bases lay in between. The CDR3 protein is CASSLTGQRYSGANVLTF. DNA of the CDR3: TGTGCCAGCAGCTTAACTGGACAGCGCTACTCTGGGGCCAACGTCCTGACTTTC. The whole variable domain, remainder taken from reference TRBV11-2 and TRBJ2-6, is EAGVAQSPRYKIIEKRQSVAFWCNPISGHATLYWYQQILGQGPKLLIQFQNNGVVDDSQLPKDRFSAERLKGVDSTLKIQPAKLEDSAVYLCASSLTGQRYSGANVLTFGAGSRLTVL.

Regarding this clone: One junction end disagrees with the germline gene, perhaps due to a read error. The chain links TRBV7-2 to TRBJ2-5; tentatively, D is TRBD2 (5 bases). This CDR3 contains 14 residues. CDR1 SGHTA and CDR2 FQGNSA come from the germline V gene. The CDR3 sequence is CASRLGGLQETQYF. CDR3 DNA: TGTGCCAGCAGGTTAGGCGGGCTCCAAGAGACCCAGTACTTC.

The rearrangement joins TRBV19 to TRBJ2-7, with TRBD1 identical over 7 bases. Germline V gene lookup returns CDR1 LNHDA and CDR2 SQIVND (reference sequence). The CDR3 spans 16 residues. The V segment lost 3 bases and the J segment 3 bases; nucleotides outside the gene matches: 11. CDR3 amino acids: CASSILLGQRYYEQYF. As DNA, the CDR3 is TGTGCCAGTAGTATTCTTTTGGGACAGAGATACTACGAGCAGTACTTC.

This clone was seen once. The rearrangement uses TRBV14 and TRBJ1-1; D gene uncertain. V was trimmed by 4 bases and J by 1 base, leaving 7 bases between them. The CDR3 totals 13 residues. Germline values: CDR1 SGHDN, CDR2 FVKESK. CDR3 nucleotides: TGTGCCAGCAGCCGCACAGCGAACACTGAAGCTTTCTTT. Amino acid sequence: CASSRTANTEAFF.

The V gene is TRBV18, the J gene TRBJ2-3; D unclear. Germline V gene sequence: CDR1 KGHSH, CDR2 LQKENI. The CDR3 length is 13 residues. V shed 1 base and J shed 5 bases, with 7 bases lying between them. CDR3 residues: CASSPLKLDTQYF. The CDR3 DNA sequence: TGTGCCAGCTCACCACTTAAGCTAGATACGCAGTATTTT.

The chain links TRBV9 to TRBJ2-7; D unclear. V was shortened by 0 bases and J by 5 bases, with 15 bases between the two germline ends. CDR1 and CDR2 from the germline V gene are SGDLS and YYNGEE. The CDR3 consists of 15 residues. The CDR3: CASSVGDLPLHEQYF. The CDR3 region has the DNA TGTGCCAGCAGCGTAGGAGACTTGCCTTTACACGAGCAGTACTTC.

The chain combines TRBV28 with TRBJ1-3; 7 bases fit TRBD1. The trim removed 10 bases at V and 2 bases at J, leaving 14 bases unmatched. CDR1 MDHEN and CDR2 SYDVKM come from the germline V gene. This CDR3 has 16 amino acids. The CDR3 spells CANRGLQGRPGNTIYF. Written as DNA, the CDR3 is TGTGCCAACAGAGGCCTACAGGGGCGACCTGGAAACACCATATATTTT.

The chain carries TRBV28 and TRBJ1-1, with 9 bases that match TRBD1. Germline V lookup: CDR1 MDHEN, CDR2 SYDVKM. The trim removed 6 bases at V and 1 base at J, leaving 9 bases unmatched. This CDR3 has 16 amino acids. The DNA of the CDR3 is TGTGCCAGCAGCAATGACCCGGGACAGGGGAACACTGAAGCTTTCTTT. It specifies CASSNDPGQGNTEAFF. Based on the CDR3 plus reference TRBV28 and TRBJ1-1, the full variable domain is DVKVTQSSRYLVKRTGEKVFLECVQDMDHENMFWYRQDPGLGLRLIYFSYDVKMKEKGDIPEGYSVSREKKERFSLILESASTNQTSMYLCASSNDPGQGNTEAFFGQGTRLTVV.

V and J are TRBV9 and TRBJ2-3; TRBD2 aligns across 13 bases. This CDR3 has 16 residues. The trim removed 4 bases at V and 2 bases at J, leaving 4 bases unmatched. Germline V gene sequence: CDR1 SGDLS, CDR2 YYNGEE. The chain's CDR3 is CASSPGLAGATDTQYF. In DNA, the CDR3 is TGTGCCAGCAGCCCCGGACTAGCGGGGGCCACAGATACGCAGTATTTT.

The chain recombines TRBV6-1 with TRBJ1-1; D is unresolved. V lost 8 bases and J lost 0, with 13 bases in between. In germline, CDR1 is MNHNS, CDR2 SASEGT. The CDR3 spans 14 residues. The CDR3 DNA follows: TGTGCCAGCCCGAACATCAACATGAACACTGAAGCTTTCTTT. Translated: CASPNINMNTEAFF.

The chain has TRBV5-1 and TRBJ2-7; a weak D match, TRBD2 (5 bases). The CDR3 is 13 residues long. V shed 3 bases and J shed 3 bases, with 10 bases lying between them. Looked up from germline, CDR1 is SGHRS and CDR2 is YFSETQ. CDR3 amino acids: CASSSLRGYEQYF. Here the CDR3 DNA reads TGCGCCAGCAGCTCCCTCCGGGGCTACGAGCAGTACTTC.

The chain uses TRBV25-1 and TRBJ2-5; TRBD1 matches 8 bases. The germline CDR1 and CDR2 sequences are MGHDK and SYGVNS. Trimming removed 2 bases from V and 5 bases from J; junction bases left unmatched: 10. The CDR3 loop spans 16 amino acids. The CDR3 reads CASSEGGGTGEETQYF. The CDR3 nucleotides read TGTGCCAGCAGTGAAGGGGGTGGGACAGGAGAGGAGACCCAGTACTTC.

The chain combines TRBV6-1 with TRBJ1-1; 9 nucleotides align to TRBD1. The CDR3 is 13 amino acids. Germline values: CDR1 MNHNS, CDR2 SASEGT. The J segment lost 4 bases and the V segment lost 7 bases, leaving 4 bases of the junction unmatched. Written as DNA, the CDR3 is TGTGCCAGCAATCAACAGGGGGCCACTGAAGCTTTCTTT. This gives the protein CASNQQGATEAFF.

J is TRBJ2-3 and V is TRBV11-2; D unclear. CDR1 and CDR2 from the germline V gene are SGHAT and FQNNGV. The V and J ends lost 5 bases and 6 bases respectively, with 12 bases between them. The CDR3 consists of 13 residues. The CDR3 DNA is TGTGCCAGCAGCACTTCCCGGGTCGATACGCAGTATTTT. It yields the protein CASSTSRVDTQYF.